A single sample is the source of the 13 T cell receptor beta chains below, sequenced in a study of human T cells and chemical hapten exposure. As to time point: patch test 1, 2 weeks after DPC sensitization. Treatment specified: therapeutic diphenylcyclopropenone sensitization with weekly scalp DPC. From the RACE reads, TCRdb called clonotypes with MiXCR, one entry per CDR3 protein. The table includes more than 65,000 distinct CDR3 sequences, under 9% detected once. The starting material was whole blood, obtained in connection with sensitization to the hapten diphenylcyclopropenone (DPC). The receptors originated from a woman between 25 and 40 years old with alopecia areata. Some clones in this sample may be carry-over from other donors' samples.

The gene calls are TRBV9 and TRBJ1-6; the D gene is possibly TRBD1 (5 bases). CDR1 and CDR2 (germline): SGDLS, YYNGEE. V dropped 3 bases and J dropped 0 bases, with 10 bases sitting between them. The CDR3 sequence is 16 residues long. The CDR3 DNA follows: TGTGCCAGCAGCGCCAGGGAGAGCTCCTATAATTCACCCCTCCACTTT. Its protein is CASSARESSYNSPLHF. Variable domain in full (rest from reference TRBV9 and TRBJ1-6): DSGVTQTPKHLITATGQRVTLRCSPRSGDLSVYWYQQSLDQGLQFLIQYYNGEERAKGNILERFSAQQFPDLHSELNLSSLELGDSALYFCASSARESSYNSPLHFGNGTRLTVT.

This clonotype came up many times. The chain has TRBV12-3 or TRBV12-4 and TRBJ2-2; perhaps TRBD2 as D (6 bases). With 4 bases removed from V and 6 bases from J, the gap between germline ends came to 12 bases. This CDR3 has 14 amino acids. In nucleotides, the CDR3 is TGTGCCAGCAGTTGGGACTTAGGGTCCGGGGAGCTGTTTTTT. It specifies CASSWDLGSGELFF.

The chain recombines TRBV10-2 with TRBJ1-1, with 8 positions matching TRBD1. The CDR3 consists of 15 residues. In germline, CDR1 is WSHSY, CDR2 SAAADI. Trimming at V came to 8 bases and at J to 4 bases, leaving 12 bases not matched to a gene. The CDR3 protein is CASLGTGPRGTEAFF. In DNA form, the CDR3 reads TGCGCCAGCCTCGGGACAGGCCCCAGGGGCACTGAAGCTTTCTTT.

This clonotype was seen a few times. This chain connects TRBV29-1 to TRBJ1-2; D gene unclear. The CDR3 runs to 11 residues. The germline CDR1 and CDR2 sequences are SQVTM and ANQGSEA. The V end was cut by 0 bases, the J end by 6 bases, with 5 bases between. The DNA for the CDR3 is TGCAGCGTTGAAGAAGTTGATGGCTACACCTTC. Protein sequence: CSVEEVDGYTF.

This clonotype turned up a few times. This chain joins TRBV7-2 and TRBJ2-4; 10 bases are shared with TRBD1. J was trimmed by 1 base and V by 3 bases; bases with no gene match: 6. CDR1 is SGHTA and CDR2 is FQGNSA in the germline V gene. The CDR3 length is 17 residues. This CDR3 reads CASSLAGTGVAKNIQYF. CDR3 nucleotides: TGTGCCAGCAGCTTGGCGGGGACAGGGGTGGCCAAAAACATTCAGTACTTC. Supplemented by reference TRBV7-2 and TRBJ2-4, the full variable domain reads GAGVSQSPSNKVTEKGKDVELRCDPISGHTALYWYRQSLGQGLEFLIYFQGNSAPDKSGLPSDRFSAERTGGSVSTLTIQRTQQEDSAVYLCASSLAGTGVAKNIQYFGAGTRLSVL.

This clonotype was found a few times. The J gene is TRBJ2-2, the V gene TRBV2; 8 nucleotides align to TRBD1. The CDR3 is made up of 15 amino acids. The V gene end was trimmed by 8 bases and the J gene end by 0 bases; junction bases not matched to a gene: 5. CDR1 and CDR2 (germline): SNHLY, FYNNEI. In DNA, the CDR3 is TGTGCCAGCTTCAGGGGGCCCCCGAACACCGGGGAGCTGTTTTTT. Its translation: CASFRGPPNTGELFF.

This clonotype occurred many times. The chain is built from TRBV7-2 and TRBJ1-5; TRBD1 matches 8 bases. This CDR3 has 15 amino acids. Germline V gene data show CDR1 as SGHTA and CDR2 as FQGNSA. V lost 1 base and J lost 3; bases outside the gene matches: 2. This chain's CDR3 is CASSLGTGFNQPQHF. In DNA form, the CDR3 reads TGTGCCAGCAGCTTAGGGACAGGGTTCAATCAGCCCCAGCATTTT.

This clonotype showed up just a few times. The V gene is TRBV12-5, the J gene TRBJ1-1, with 7 bases lining up with TRBD1. Looked up from germline, CDR1 is LGHNT and CDR2 is FRNRAP. The V segment lost 10 bases and the J segment 9 bases; nucleotides outside the gene matches: 11. The CDR3 extends over 12 amino acids. The CDR3 loop reads CATSFGTAQAFF. CDR3 in DNA: TGTGCTACTAGTTTCGGGACAGCTCAAGCTTTCTTT.

This clonotype was counted many times. The V gene is TRBV4-2, the J gene TRBJ2-3; a weak D match, TRBD1 (6 bases). V lost 0 bases and J lost 6, with 10 bases in between. This CDR3 spans 14 amino acids. Germline loops: CDR1 LGHNA, CDR2 YNFKEQ. CDR3 in DNA: TGTGCCAGCAGCCAAGATCCAAGGGGGGATACGCAGTATTTT. Its translation is CASSQDPRGDTQYF.

Ten or more counts support this clonotype. The rearrangement joins TRBV6-2 or TRBV6-3 to TRBJ2-3; D might be TRBD1 (7 bases). V shed 6 bases and J shed 2 bases, with 12 bases lying between them. The CDR3 loop spans 14 amino acids. Germline-derived CDR1 and CDR2 are MNHEY and SVGEGT. The CDR3, as DNA: TGTGCCAGCAGGCAGGGGGGAGACACAGATACGCAGTATTTT. Translating gives CASRQGGDTDTQYF.

This clonotype was recorded many times. The rearrangement links TRBV29-1 to TRBJ2-3, with 8 bases aligning to TRBD1. CDR1 is SQVTM and CDR2 is ANQGSEA in the germline V gene. This CDR3 is 13 amino acids long. V lost 4 bases to trimming and J lost 6 bases; unmatched junction nucleotides: 6. In DNA form, the CDR3 reads TGCAGCGTTGGACAGGGGCTCACGGATACGCAGTATTTT. It encodes CSVGQGLTDTQYF.

This clonotype showed up many times. This chain links TRBV3-1 with TRBJ2-4; TRBD1 aligns across 7 bases. Germline trimming cut 1 base from V and 0 bases from J; bases unmatched to any gene: 3. The V gene's germline CDR1 is LGHDT and CDR2 YNNKEL (reference sequence). CDR3 size: 16 residues. This CDR3 is CASSQVPGGAKNIQYF. CDR3 nucleotides: TGTGCCAGCAGCCAAGTTCCAGGGGGAGCCAAAAACATTCAGTACTTC.

This clonotype has at least ten counts. This rearrangement joins TRBV20-1 to TRBJ1-6; D may be TRBD1 (5 bases). From germline, CDR1 is DFQATT and CDR2 SNEGSKA (reference sequence). Trimming removed 5 bases at V and 8 bases at J, with 10 bases between. The CDR3 spans 12 residues. CDR3 sequence reads: CSAHRPDSPLHF. In nucleotides, the CDR3 is TGCAGTGCTCACAGGCCGGATTCACCCCTCCACTTT.